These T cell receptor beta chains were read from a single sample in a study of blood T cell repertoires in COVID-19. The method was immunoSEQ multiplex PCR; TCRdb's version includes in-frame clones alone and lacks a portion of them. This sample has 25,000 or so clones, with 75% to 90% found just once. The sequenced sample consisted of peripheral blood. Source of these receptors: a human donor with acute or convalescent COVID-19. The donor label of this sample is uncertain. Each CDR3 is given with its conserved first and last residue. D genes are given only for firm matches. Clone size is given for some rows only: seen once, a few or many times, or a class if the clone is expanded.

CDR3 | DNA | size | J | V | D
CASSTQSGAPEAFF | TGTGCCAGCAGTACCCAATCAGGGGCCCCTGAAGCTTTCTTT | few | TRBJ1-1 | TRBV6-6 | NA
CASSSGTGGTEAFF | TGCGCCAGCAGCTCAGGGACAGGGGGAACTGAAGCTTTCTTT | NA | TRBJ1-1 | TRBV5-1 | TRBD1
CASSSRTVYGYTF | TGTGCCAGCAGCTCTCGGACAGTCTATGGCTACACCTTC | NA | TRBJ1-2 | TRBV11-2 | NA
CASSLVGGGNYNEQFF | TGTGCCAGCAGCTTAGTCGGCGGGGGAAATTACAATGAGCAGTTCTTC | NA | TRBJ2-1 | TRBV7-3 | TRBD2
CATSRDQTSGKTQYF | TGTGCCACCAGCAGAGATCAGACTAGCGGGAAGACCCAGTACTTC | NA | TRBJ2-5 | TRBV15 | TRBD2
CASSGAGSTGELFF | TGCGCCAGCAGTGGAGCAGGGTCAACCGGGGAGCTGTTTTTT | NA | TRBJ2-2 | TRBV10-1 | NA
CASSRTGTGGQETQYF | TGCGCCAGCAGCAGAACCGGGACAGGGGGTCAAGAGACCCAGTACTTC | NA | TRBJ2-5 | TRBV5-1 | TRBD1
CASQDSTYEQYF | TGTGCCAGCCAGGACAGTACCTACGAGCAGTACTTC | NA | TRBJ2-7 | TRBV6-6 | NA
CASSLDSGSPTYGYTF | TGCGCCAGCAGCTTGGATTCGGGGAGCCCCACTTATGGCTACACCTTC | NA | TRBJ1-2 | TRBV5-1 | NA
CASSRGTPSNQPQHF | TGTGCCAGCAGCCGGGGGACTCCTAGCAATCAGCCCCAGCATTTT | once | TRBJ1-5 | TRBV5-6 | NA
CASSRAGPQANEKLFF | TGTGCCAGCAGCCGAGCAGGTCCGCAGGCTAATGAAAAACTGTTTTTT | NA | TRBJ1-4 | TRBV14 | NA
CASSLVFDRGIYNEQFF | TGTGCCAGCAGCTTAGTCTTCGACAGGGGGATTTACAATGAGCAGTTCTTC | NA | TRBJ2-1 | TRBV7-8 | TRBD1
CASRTGATNYGYTF | TGCGCCAGCAGGACAGGAGCTACTAACTATGGCTACACCTTC | NA | TRBJ1-2 | TRBV5-1 | NA
CASRQTFTGELFF | TGTGCCAGTAGACAGACGTTCACCGGGGAGCTGTTTTTT | NA | TRBJ2-2 | TRBV19 | NA
CATSRVTSVGETQYF | TGTGCCACCAGCAGGGTGACTAGCGTCGGAGAGACCCAGTACTTC | NA | TRBJ2-5 | TRBV15 | TRBD2
CASREGLAGGGAQYF | TGTGCCAGCAGGGAGGGACTAGCGGGAGGAGGGGCCCAGTACTTC | NA | TRBJ2-7 | TRBV6-5 | TRBD2
CASSTPGTHLTDTQYF | TGTGCCAGTAGTACGCCCGGGACTCATCTCACAGATACGCAGTATTTT | NA | TRBJ2-3 | TRBV19 | NA
CASRESATDTQYF | TGTGCCAGCAGAGAGTCCGCCACAGATACGCAGTATTTT | NA | TRBJ2-3 | TRBV6-5 | NA
CASGLGGSYGYTF | TGTGCCAGCGGACTGGGCGGGTCCTATGGCTACACCTTC | NA | TRBJ1-2 | TRBV7-9 | NA
CASSIRAGALQETQYF | TGTGCCAGTAGTATTAGAGCGGGAGCACTACAAGAGACCCAGTACTTC | NA | TRBJ2-5 | TRBV19 | TRBD2
CASTQGGGTEAFF | TGTGCCAGTACCCAAGGAGGAGGCACTGAAGCTTTCTTT | NA | TRBJ1-1 | TRBV19 | NA
CASSSGLAAKETQYF | TGTGCCAGCAGCTCTGGACTAGCGGCGAAAGAGACCCAGTACTTC | NA | TRBJ2-5 | TRBV11-3 | TRBD2
CATSDSAKETQYF | TGTGCCACCAGTGATTCCGCGAAGGAGACCCAGTACTTC | NA | TRBJ2-5 | TRBV24-1 | NA
CASSSTGSFEKLFF | TGTGCCAGTAGTTCGACAGGGAGCTTTGAAAAACTGTTTTTT | NA | TRBJ1-4 | TRBV19 | TRBD1
CASNRAPAGETYNEQFF | TGTGCCAGCAACCGGGCGCCGGCGGGGGAGACCTACAATGAGCAGTTCTTC | NA | TRBJ2-1 | TRBV11-3 | TRBD2
CASSTGLAGFNEQFF | TGCGCCAGCAGCACGGGACTAGCGGGATTCAATGAGCAGTTCTTC | once | TRBJ2-1 | TRBV5-1 | TRBD2
CASSQNRGTEAFF | TGTGCCAGCAGCCAGAACAGGGGCACTGAAGCTTTCTTT | NA | TRBJ1-1 | TRBV14 | TRBD1
CASSSGTGVKRYF | TGTGCCAGCAGCAGCGGGACAGGCGTTAAGAGGTACTTC | few | TRBJ2-7 | TRBV7-2 | NA
CASSLYRGNTGELFF | TGTGCCAGCAGCTTATATCGGGGGAACACCGGGGAGCTGTTTTTT | few | TRBJ2-2 | TRBV7-2 | NA
CASSSLAGGPTDTQYF | TGTGCCAGCAGCTCCCTAGCGGGAGGGCCTACAGATACGCAGTATTTT | NA | TRBJ2-3 | TRBV7-2 | TRBD2
CASSISDRGAQPQHF | TGTGCCAGTAGTATATCCGACAGGGGGGCTCAGCCCCAGCATTTT | once | TRBJ1-5 | TRBV19 | TRBD1
CASSVHSGNEQYF | TGTGCCAGCAGCGTACATAGCGGGAACGAGCAGTACTTC | NA | TRBJ2-7 | TRBV9 | TRBD2
CSVYANEKLFF | TGCAGCGTTTATGCTAATGAAAAACTGTTTTTT | NA | TRBJ1-4 | TRBV29-1 | NA
CASSLGQGLTGELFF | TGTGCCAGCAGCTTGGGTCAGGGCCTCACCGGGGAGCTGTTTTTT | NA | TRBJ2-2 | TRBV5-8 | NA
CASSPPGDARLHEQYF | TGTGCCAGCAGCCCCCCAGGGGACGCCCGGCTGCACGAGCAGTACTTC | NA | TRBJ2-7 | TRBV27 | NA
CASRSQGRVRDQPQHF | TGTGCCAGTAGATCCCAGGGCAGGGTGAGAGATCAGCCCCAGCATTTT | once | TRBJ1-5 | TRBV19 | NA
CASSLVAGPTDTQYF | TGTGCCAGCAGCTTAGTCGCGGGCCCGACGGATACGCAGTATTTT | NA | TRBJ2-3 | TRBV7-2 | NA
CASSSWTSGSTDTQYF | TGTGCCAGCAGCTCTTGGACTAGCGGGAGCACAGATACGCAGTATTTT | NA | TRBJ2-3 | TRBV7-2 | TRBD2
CASSQTGNTEAFF | TGTGCCAGCAGCCAGACAGGGAACACTGAAGCTTTCTTT | NA | TRBJ1-1 | TRBV9 | NA
CASSLTSGSGYEQFF | TGTGCCAGCAGCTTAACGTCCGGGAGCGGCTATGAGCAGTTCTTC | NA | TRBJ2-1 | TRBV7-3 | NA
CASSQELGVSSYEQYF | TGTGCCAGCAGCCAAGAATTAGGGGTTAGCTCCTACGAGCAGTACTTC | NA | TRBJ2-7 | TRBV3-1/TRBV3-2 | NA
CAYGSSGTYEQYF | TGTGCCTATGGCTCTAGCGGCACCTACGAGCAGTACTTC | NA | TRBJ2-7 | TRBV2 | TRBD2
CARDGGTGANVLTF | TGTGCCCGGGACGGGGGAACTGGGGCCAACGTCCTGACTTTC | NA | TRBJ2-6 | TRBV7-2 | NA